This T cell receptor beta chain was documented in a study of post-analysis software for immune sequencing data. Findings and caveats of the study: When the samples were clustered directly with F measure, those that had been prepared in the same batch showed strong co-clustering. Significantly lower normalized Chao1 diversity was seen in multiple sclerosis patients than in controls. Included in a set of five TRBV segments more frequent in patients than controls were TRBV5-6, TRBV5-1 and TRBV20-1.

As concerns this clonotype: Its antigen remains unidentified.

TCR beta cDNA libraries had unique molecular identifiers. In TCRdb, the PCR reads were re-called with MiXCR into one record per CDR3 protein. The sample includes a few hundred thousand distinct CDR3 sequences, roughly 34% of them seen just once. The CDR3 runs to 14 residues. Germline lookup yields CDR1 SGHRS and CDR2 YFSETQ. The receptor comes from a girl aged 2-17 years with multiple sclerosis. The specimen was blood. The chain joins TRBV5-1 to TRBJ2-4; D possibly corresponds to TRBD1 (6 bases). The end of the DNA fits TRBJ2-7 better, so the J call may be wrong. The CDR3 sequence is CASSWSTGLYEQYF. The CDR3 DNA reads TGCGCCAGCAGCTGGTCGACAGGCCTCTACGAGCAGTACTTC.